Shown below are 19 T cell receptor beta chains from a single sample sequenced in a study of chemoradiotherapy in HPV16-positive cancers. Clones were read by immunoSEQ multiplex PCR, and TCRdb kept only the in-frame ones, dropping some. The sample lists approximately 2,100 clones, about 90% occurring once. The sample was tumor tissue, taken from a patient who underwent chemoradiotherapy. These receptors were taken from a human donor with HPV-associated anogenital cancer.

The chain employs TRBV5-1 and TRBJ1-6, with 9 bases matching TRBD1. The CDR3 length is 15 residues. Germline V lookup: CDR1 SGHRS, CDR2 YFSETQ. The trim removed 4 bases at V and 8 bases at J, leaving 7 bases unmatched. The CDR3 reads CASSGGTGMDSPLHF. CDR3 DNA sequence: TGCGCCAGCAGCGGGGGGACAGGGATGGATTCACCCCTCCACTTT.

This clone has only one observation. The chain links TRBV7-9 to TRBJ2-1, with 9 bases matching TRBD2. In germline, CDR1 is SEHNR, CDR2 FQNEAQ (reference sequence). CDR3 size: 16 residues. With V trimmed by 4 bases and J by 6 bases, 10 bases remained unmatched. Written as DNA, the CDR3 is TGTGCCAGCAGCTCCATACTCGGCGGGGGGGCCAATGAGCAGTTCTTC. It codes for CASSSILGGGANEQFF. Looking up the rest from reference TRBV7-9 and TRBJ2-1 gives the full variable domain: DTGVSQNPRHKITKRGQNVTFRCDPISEHNRLYWYRQTLGQGPEFLTYFQNEAQLEKSRLLSDRFSAERPKGSFSTLEIQRTEQGDSAMYLCASSSILGGGANEQFFGPGTRLTVL.

V usage is TRBV2 and J usage is TRBJ2-4, with 10 bases matching TRBD1. Looked up from germline, CDR1 is SNHLY and CDR2 is FYNNEI. This CDR3 has 16 residues. J was trimmed by 2 bases and V by 6 bases; bases with no gene match: 7. The CDR3 protein is CASRRGQGDTKNIQYF. Here the CDR3 DNA reads TGTGCCAGCAGACGCGGACAGGGGGATACCAAAAACATTCAGTACTTC.

The chain joins TRBV7-2 to TRBJ1-2; D remains unclear. Trimming took 2 bases from V and 4 from J, leaving 11 bases between them. Germline CDR1 and CDR2: SGHTA and FQGNSA. This CDR3 comprises 14 residues. The DNA of the CDR3 is TGTGCCAGCAGCTTAACGGTTTCTTCCTATGGCTACACCTTC. Translated: CASSLTVSSYGYTF.

The CDR3 sequence: CASSAQGLPNSPLHF. Here the CDR3 DNA reads TGTGCCAGCAGCGCACAGGGACTCCCTAATTCACCCCTCCACTTT. The rearrangement joins TRBV9 to TRBJ1-6, with D perhaps matching TRBD1 (6 bases). CDR1 is SGDLS, CDR2 YYNGEE, per germline. The CDR3 is made up of 15 amino acids. Trimming took 3 bases from V and 6 from J, leaving 13 bases between them.

This chain connects TRBV19 to TRBJ1-5, with 7 nucleotides matching TRBD1. Germline trimming cut 5 bases from V and 7 bases from J; bases unmatched to any gene: 11. The CDR3 length is 15 residues. CDR1 and CDR2 from the germline V gene are LNHDA and SQIVND (reference sequence). The CDR3 loop reads CASSQTQGRGQPQHF. CDR3 coding DNA: TGTGCCAGTAGTCAAACACAGGGGCGTGGACAGCCCCAGCATTTT.

J is TRBJ2-1 and V is TRBV7-2; tentative D call: TRBD2 (7 bases). CDR3 length: 16 amino acids. The germline gives CDR1 SGHTA, CDR2 FQGNSA. V gave up 5 bases and J gave up 4 bases, with 18 bases separating them. The CDR3 region is CASSVQGGGDYNEQFF. The CDR3 DNA reads TGTGCCAGCAGCGTACAGGGAGGGGGAGATTACAATGAGCAGTTCTTC.

V is TRBV10-3 and J is TRBJ2-7, with a weak D call TRBD1 (6 bases). Deletions cut 3 bases from V and 4 bases from J, with 13 bases between. The length of the CDR3 is 14 residues. Germline V lookup: CDR1 ENHRY, CDR2 SYGVKD. The DNA for the CDR3 is TGTGCCATCAGTGAACCCCGGACAGCTTACGAGCAGTACTTC. This gives the protein CAISEPRTAYEQYF.

The J gene is TRBJ1-2, the V gene TRBV6-5, with TRBD1 as a possible D gene (6 bases). The germline V gene encodes CDR1 MNHEY and CDR2 SVGAGI. V gave up 4 bases and J gave up 7 bases, with 22 bases separating them. This CDR3 contains 16 residues. The CDR3 loop is CASSLQGNDPGSGYTF. The CDR3 region has the DNA TGTGCCAGCAGTTTACAGGGTAATGACCCTGGTAGTGGCTACACCTTC.

This chain links TRBV20-1 with TRBJ2-7; no reliable D call. CDR3 length equals 11 residues. The V gene lost 6 bases and the J gene lost 5 bases, with 11 bases spanning the gap. Germline V CDR1 and CDR2: DFQATT, SNEGSKA (reference sequence). The CDR3 protein is CSAHSTDEQYF. The CDR3 DNA follows: TGCAGTGCCCATTCAACAGACGAGCAGTACTTC.

The CDR3 loop is CASREQGPGANVLTF. CDR3 coding DNA: TGTGCCAGCAGGGAACAGGGGCCCGGGGCCAACGTCCTGACTTTC. V gene TRBV28 combines with J gene TRBJ2-6; 7 bases align to TRBD1. This CDR3 is built from 15 residues. The germline V gene encodes CDR1 MDHEN and CDR2 SYDVKM. The J segment lost 4 bases and the V segment lost 6 bases, leaving 6 bases of the junction unmatched. Full variable domain (outside the CDR3, taken from reference TRBV28 and TRBJ2-6): DVKVTQSSRYLVKRTGEKVFLECVQDMDHENMFWYRQDPGLGLRLIYFSYDVKMKEKGDIPEGYSVSREKKERFSLILESASTNQTSMYLCASREQGPGANVLTFGAGSRLTVL.

The CDR3 DNA follows: TGTGCCAGCCAGGGTTCGAACAGTTATGAAAAACTGTTTTTT. This sequence encodes CASQGSNSYEKLFF. The chain has TRBV2 and TRBJ1-4; a weak D match, TRBD1 (5 bases). V lost 8 bases to trimming and J lost 6 bases, with 16 bases between them. CDR1 SNHLY and CDR2 FYNNEI come from the germline V gene. The CDR3 has 14 amino acids. Together with reference TRBV2 and TRBJ1-4, the CDR3 gives the full variable domain: EPEVTQTPSHQVTQMGQEVILRCVPISNHLYFYWYRQILGQKVEFLVSFYNNEISEKSEIFDDQFSVERPDGSNFTLKIRSTKLEDSAMYFCASQGSNSYEKLFFGSGTQLSVL.

The chain uses TRBV9 and TRBJ2-5; tentatively, D is TRBD2 (6 bases). CDR1 and CDR2 (germline): SGDLS, YYNGEE. The CDR3 length is 13 residues. V dropped 4 bases and J dropped 4 bases, with 11 bases sitting between them. This chain's CDR3 is CASSPAGRETQYF. CDR3 coding DNA: TGTGCCAGCAGCCCCGCGGGGAGAGAGACCCAGTACTTC.

J is TRBJ1-5 and V is TRBV5-1, with D possibly matching TRBD1 (6 bases). Germline V gene lookup returns CDR1 SGHRS and CDR2 YFSETQ. The CDR3 loop spans 15 amino acids. V was pared by 1 base and J by 6 bases, with 14 bases between. The chain's CDR3 is CASSLSGTRGQPQHF. Written as DNA, the CDR3 is TGCGCCAGCAGCTTGAGCGGGACCAGGGGTCAGCCCCAGCATTTT.

CDR3 protein: CASSETGTQETQYF. The CDR3 DNA is TGTGCCAGCAGCGAGACAGGGACCCAAGAGACCCAGTACTTC. The J gene is TRBJ2-5, the V gene TRBV9; 7 bases are a match to TRBD1. Trimming at V came to 3 bases and at J to 1 base, leaving 3 bases not matched to a gene. The germline V gene has CDR1 SGDLS and CDR2 YYNGEE. The CDR3 has 14 amino acids.

This clone turned up a few times. The chain recombines TRBV15 with TRBJ2-7; 9 nucleotides agree with TRBD2. V was pared by 1 base and J by 4 bases, with 11 bases of the junction left unmatched. Germline V gene sequence: CDR1 LNHNV, CDR2 YYDKDF (reference sequence). The length of the CDR3 is 17 residues. This CDR3 is CATSRAGLAGNAYEQYF. CDR3 bases: TGTGCCACCAGCAGAGCAGGGCTAGCGGGGAACGCTTACGAGCAGTACTTC.

CDR3 nucleotide sequence: TGTGCCAGCAGCCTAGCGGGGGGAATGGATGAGCAGTTCTTC. It encodes CASSLAGGMDEQFF. The V call is TRBV7-3, the J call TRBJ2-1; 11 bases agree with TRBD2. The ends lost 5 bases at V and 8 bases at J; junction bases unmatched: 5. This CDR3 contains 14 residues. CDR1 and CDR2 (germline): SGHTA, FQGTGA.

The genes are TRBV19 and TRBJ1-5, with D tentatively TRBD1 (6 bases). V was clipped by 6 bases and J by 1 base, with 10 bases between them. CDR1 is LNHDA and CDR2 is SQIVND in the germline V gene (reference sequence). The CDR3 is 14 residues long. Written as DNA, the CDR3 is TGTGCCAGTAGCGTAACAGGGAGCAATCAGCCCCAGCATTTT. Translated: CASSVTGSNQPQHF.

Here the CDR3 reads CASRITAYSNQPQHF. The CDR3 DNA reads TGTGCCAGCAGGATTACAGCTTATAGCAATCAGCCCCAGCATTTT. The chain uses TRBV2 and TRBJ1-5; no reliable D call. Trimming pared 6 bases from V and 0 bases from J, leaving 12 bases between. This CDR3 comprises 15 residues. Germline CDR1 is SNHLY and CDR2 is FYNNEI. The full variable domain, rest sourced from reference TRBV2 and TRBJ1-5, is EPEVTQTPSHQVTQMGQEVILRCVPISNHLYFYWYRQILGQKVEFLVSFYNNEISEKSEIFDDQFSVERPDGSNFTLKIRSTKLEDSAMYFCASRITAYSNQPQHFGDGTRLSIL.